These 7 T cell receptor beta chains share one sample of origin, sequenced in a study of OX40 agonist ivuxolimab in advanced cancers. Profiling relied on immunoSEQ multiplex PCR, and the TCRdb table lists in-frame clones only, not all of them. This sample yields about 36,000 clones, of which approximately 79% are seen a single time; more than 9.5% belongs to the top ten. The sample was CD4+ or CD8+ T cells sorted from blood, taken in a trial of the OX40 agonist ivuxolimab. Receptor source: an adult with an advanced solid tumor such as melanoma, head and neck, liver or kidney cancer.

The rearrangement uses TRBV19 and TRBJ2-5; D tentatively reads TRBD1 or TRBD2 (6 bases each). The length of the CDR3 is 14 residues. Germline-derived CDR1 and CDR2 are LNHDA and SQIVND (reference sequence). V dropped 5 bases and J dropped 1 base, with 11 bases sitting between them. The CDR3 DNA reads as TGTGCCAGTAGTTTACGGGGGCTCCAAGAGACCCAGTACTTC. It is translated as CASSLRGLQETQYF.

The chain's CDR3 is CASTYDRTSYEQYF. The CDR3 nucleotides are TGTGCCAGCACCTATGACAGGACCTCCTACGAGCAGTACTTC. The V gene is TRBV6-1, the J gene TRBJ2-7; a possible D gene is TRBD1 (6 bases). Germline lookup yields CDR1 MNHNS and CDR2 SASEGT. This CDR3 contains 14 residues. V lost 7 bases and J 0 bases, leaving 13 bases between the germline ends.

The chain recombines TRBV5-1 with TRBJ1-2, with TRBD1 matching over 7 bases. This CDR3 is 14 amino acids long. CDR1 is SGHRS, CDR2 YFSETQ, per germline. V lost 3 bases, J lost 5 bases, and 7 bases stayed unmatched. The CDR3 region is CASSSNTGAYGYTF. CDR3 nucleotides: TGCGCCAGCAGCTCAAATACAGGGGCTTATGGCTACACCTTC.

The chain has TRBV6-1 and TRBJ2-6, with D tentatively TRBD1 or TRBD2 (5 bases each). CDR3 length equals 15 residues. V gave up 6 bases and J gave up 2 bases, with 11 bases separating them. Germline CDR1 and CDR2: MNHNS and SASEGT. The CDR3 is CASRSWGTGANVLTF. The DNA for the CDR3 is TGTGCCAGCAGATCGTGGGGGACTGGGGCCAACGTCCTGACTTTC.

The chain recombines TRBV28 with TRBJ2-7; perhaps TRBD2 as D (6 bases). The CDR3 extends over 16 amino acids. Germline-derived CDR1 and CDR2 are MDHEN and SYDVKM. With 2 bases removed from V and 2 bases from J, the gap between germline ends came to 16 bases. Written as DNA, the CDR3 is TGTGCCAGCAGTTTAAGTCCTAGCGAGGGAACCTACGAGCAGTACTTC. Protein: CASSLSPSEGTYEQYF. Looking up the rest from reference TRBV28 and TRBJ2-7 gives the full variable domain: DVKVTQSSRYLVKRTGEKVFLECVQDMDHENMFWYRQDPGLGLRLIYFSYDVKMKEKGDIPEGYSVSREKKERFSLILESASTNQTSMYLCASSLSPSEGTYEQYFGPGTRLTVT.

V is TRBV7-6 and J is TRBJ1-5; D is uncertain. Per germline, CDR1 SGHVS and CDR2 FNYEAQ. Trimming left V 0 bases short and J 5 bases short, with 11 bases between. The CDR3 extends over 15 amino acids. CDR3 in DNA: TGTGCCAGCAGCTTAGCTGGCGGTCCGGATCAGCCCCAGCATTTT. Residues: CASSLAGGPDQPQHF. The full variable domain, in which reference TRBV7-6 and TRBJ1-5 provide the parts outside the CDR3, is GAGVSQSPRYKVTKRGQDVALRCDPISGHVSLYWYRQALGQGPEFLTYFNYEAQQDKSGLPNDRFSAERPEGSISTLTIQRTEQRDSAMYRCASSLAGGPDQPQHFGDGTRLSIL.

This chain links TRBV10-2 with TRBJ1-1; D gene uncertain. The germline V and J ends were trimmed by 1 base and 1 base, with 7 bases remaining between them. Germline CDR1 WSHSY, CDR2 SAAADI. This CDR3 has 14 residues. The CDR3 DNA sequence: TGCGCCAGCAGTGAGTACAGCTGGAACACTGAAGCTTTCTTT. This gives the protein CASSEYSWNTEAFF.